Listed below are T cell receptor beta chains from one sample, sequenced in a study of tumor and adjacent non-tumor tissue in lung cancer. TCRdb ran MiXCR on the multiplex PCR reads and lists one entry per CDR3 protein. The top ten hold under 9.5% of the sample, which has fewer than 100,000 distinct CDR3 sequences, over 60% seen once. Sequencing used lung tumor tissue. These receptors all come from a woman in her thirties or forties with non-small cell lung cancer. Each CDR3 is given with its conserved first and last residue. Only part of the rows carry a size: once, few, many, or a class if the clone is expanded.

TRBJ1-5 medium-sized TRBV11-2 CASSLSILNQPQHF
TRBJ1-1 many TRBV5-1 CASSLEGQGGVNTEAFF
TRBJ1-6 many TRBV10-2 CASQKEDNSPLHF
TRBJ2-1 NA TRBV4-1 CASSRESSGAYNEQFF
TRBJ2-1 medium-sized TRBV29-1 CSVQFQSLVSYNEQFF
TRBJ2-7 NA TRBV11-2 CASNLTSRYEQYF
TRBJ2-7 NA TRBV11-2 CARSTGQGAYEQYF
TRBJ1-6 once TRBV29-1 CSVGTDYNSALHF
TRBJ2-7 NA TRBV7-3 CTSSPGQGAYEQYF
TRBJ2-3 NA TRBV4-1 CASSFPGLRGHVDTDTQYF
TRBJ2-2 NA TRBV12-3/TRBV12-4 CASSRQSTGDLFF
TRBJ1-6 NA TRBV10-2 CANSETGQAFSPLHF
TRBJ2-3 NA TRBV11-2 CASSQLNMEKDTQYF
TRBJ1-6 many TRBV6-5 CASSSLGSPLHF
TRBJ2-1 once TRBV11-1 CANSIWVIDYNEQFF
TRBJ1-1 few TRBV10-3 CAISEITRSEAFF
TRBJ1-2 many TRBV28 CASRAIGVYGYTF
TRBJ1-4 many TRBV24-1 CATSDGGQGSEKLFF
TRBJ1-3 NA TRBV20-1 CSAREFGDYGNTVYF
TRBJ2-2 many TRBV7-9 CASSQRDGNRDGELFF
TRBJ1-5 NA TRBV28 CASSTGAVSKQPQHF
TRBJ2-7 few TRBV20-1 CSAYQFKGEPRERYF
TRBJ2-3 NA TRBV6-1 CASGMVNTDTQYF
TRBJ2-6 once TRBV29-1 CSVVSGDSGANVLAF
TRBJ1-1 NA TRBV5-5 CASSLLKGLLNINTEAFF
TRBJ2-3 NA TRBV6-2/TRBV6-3 CTSTDRARSGDTQYF
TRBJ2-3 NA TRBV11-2 CVSSFGSGTQYTQYF
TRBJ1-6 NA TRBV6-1 CVTRHGQGNSALHF
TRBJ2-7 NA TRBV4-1 CASSQTSGEAQEQYF
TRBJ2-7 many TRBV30 CAWSVGTAYYEQYF
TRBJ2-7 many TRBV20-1 CSANPAGTASYEQYF
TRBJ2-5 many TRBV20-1 CSAPTSGTGTQYF
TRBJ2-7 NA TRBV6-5 CANRGQAWYVQYF
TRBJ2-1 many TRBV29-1 CSVESASGSLEQFF
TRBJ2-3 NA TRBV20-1 CSASWTSSDTQYF